The sequence of this T cell receptor beta chain was determined in a study of cytomegalovirus exposure and HLA in healthy donors. There are 14 residues in the CDR3. Germline CDR1 is SGHRS and CDR2 is YFSETQ. To note about this clone: An end of the junction does not agree with germline; a read error may underlie this.

The PCR ran on 60 Vbeta and 13 Jbeta primers. Authors' data handling: Roughly 10 million shared chains were among tens of millions of unique TCR beta chains counted in a later analysis. The assay was immunoSEQ multiplex PCR, and TCRdb's table has in-frame clones only and misses some. D and trimming were read from the DNA, whereas the V and J calls and clone size are those reported in that table. The sample table includes about 160,000 clones. The TCR originated in a man under 40 in good health and CMV-seronegative. V usage is TRBV5-1 and J usage is TRBJ2-3; 9 bases are a match to TRBD1. The specimen sequenced was PBMCs. CDR3 bases: TGCGCCAGCAGGGGACAGGGAGCCACAGATACGCGGTATTTT. This codes for CASRGQGATDTRYF.